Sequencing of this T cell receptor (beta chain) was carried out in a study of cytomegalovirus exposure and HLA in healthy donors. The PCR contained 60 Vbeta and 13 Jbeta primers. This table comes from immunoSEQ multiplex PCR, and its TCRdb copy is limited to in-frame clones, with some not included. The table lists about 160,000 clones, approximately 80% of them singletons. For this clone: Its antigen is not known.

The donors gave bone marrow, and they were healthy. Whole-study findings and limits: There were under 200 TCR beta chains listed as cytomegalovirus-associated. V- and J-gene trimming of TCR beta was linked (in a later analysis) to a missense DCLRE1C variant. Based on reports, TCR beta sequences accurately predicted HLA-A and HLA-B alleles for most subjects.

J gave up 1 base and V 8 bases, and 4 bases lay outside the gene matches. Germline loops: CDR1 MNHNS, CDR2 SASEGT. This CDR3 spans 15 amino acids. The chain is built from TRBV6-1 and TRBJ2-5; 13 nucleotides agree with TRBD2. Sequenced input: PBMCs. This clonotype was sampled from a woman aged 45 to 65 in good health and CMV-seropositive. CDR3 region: CASHTSGGAQETQYF. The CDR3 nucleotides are TGTGCCAGCCATACTAGCGGGGGGGCCCAAGAGACCCAGTACTTC.